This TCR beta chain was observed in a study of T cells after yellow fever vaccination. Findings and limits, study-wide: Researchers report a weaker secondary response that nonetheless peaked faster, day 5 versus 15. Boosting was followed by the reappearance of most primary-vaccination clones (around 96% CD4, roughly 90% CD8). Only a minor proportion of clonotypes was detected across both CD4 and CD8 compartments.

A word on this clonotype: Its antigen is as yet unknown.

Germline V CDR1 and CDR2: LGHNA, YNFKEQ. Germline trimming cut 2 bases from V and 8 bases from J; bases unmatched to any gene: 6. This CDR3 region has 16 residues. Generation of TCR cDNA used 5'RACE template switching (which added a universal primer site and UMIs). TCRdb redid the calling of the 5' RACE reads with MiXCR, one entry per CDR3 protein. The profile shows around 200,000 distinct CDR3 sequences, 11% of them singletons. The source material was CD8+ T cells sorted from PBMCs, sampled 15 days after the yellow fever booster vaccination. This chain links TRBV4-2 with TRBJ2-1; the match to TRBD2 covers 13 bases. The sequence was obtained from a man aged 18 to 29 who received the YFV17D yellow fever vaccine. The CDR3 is CASSQITSGGVDEQFF. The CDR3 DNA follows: TGTGCCAGCAGCCAAATCACTAGCGGGGGGGTCGATGAGCAGTTCTTC.